This T cell receptor beta chain comes out of a study of OX40 agonist ivuxolimab in advanced cancers. Study in general: Eligibility rules accepted prior anti-PD-1, anti-PD-L1 or anti-CTLA-4 therapy, and 35% to 45% had some.

With regard to this clone: Antigen specificity is unknown.

Study-wide results and caveats: Expanded clones were, on average, more numerous in CD8+ T cells than in CD4+. Clonal expansion was among the lowest in partial responders at 0.1-3.0 mg/kg, especially CD8+.

Some clones are missing from TCRdb's copy, which holds only in-frame ones; the method was immunoSEQ multiplex PCR. This table has 30,000 to 35,000 clones, 88% appearing once. Germline assignment: CDR1 MNHEY and CDR2 SMNVEV (reference sequence). There are 19 residues in the CDR3. Trimming removed 3 bases at V and 6 bases at J, with 26 bases between. At cycle 4 day 1, cycle 7 day 1, and baseline, blood was sampled. The source was CD4+ or CD8+ T cells sorted from blood, collected in a trial of the OX40 agonist ivuxolimab. This clonotype was sampled from an adult with an advanced solid tumor such as melanoma, head and neck, liver or kidney cancer. The chain recombines TRBV27 with TRBJ2-2, with a possible D match to TRBD2 (6 bases). This CDR3 reads CASSFSQFFSGGTAGELFF. The DNA for the CDR3 is TGTGCCAGCAGTTTCTCCCAATTTTTTTCTGGCGGGACGGCCGGGGAGCTGTTTTTT.